This TCR beta chain emerged from a study of control samples from healthy donors and cancer patients. This CDR3 spans 14 amino acids. J gave up 2 bases and V 1 base, and 2 bases lay outside the gene matches. Germline V gives CDR1 SQVTM, CDR2 ANQGSEA. Measured with immunoSEQ multiplex PCR; TCRdb has only the in-frame clones, and not every one. The sample lists 150,000 to 200,000 clones; approximately 92% were seen once. The chain employs TRBV29-1 and TRBJ1-3, with 7 bases lining up with TRBD1. The TCR sequence derives from a man aged 30 to 45 in good health. The sample comprised blood. The CDR3: CSVEAGGTGNTIYF. Written as DNA, the CDR3 is TGCAGCGTTGAAGCAGGGGGAACTGGAAACACCATATATTTT.